This is a list of T cell receptor beta chains from one sample in a study of human T cells and chemical hapten exposure. TCRdb recomputed calls from the RACE reads with MiXCR, one row per CDR3 protein. The sample lists roughly 82,000 distinct CDR3 sequences, roughly 12% occurring once. Sequences were derived from whole blood, sampled in connection with sensitization to the hapten diphenylcyclopropenone (DPC). The receptors shown here come from a woman aged 55-75 years with alopecia areata. Some clones in this sample may be carry-over from other donors' samples. The CDR3 runs from the conserved cysteine through the conserved F or W. D genes are given only for firm matches. A row's size may be missing; if present it is once, few, many or a size class.

j_call cdr3_length clone_size v_call d_call cdr3_aa cdr3_nt
TRBJ1-5 14 many TRBV7-2 . CASSFGSPNQPQHF TGTGCCAGCAGCTTCGGAAGTCCGAATCAGCCCCAGCATTTT
TRBJ2-4 11 . TRBV28 . CASSSRAIQYF TGTGCCAGCTCCTCCAGGGCCATTCAGTACTTC
TRBJ2-7 13 . TRBV6-1 . CASSEPQEYEQYF TGTGCCAGCAGTGAACCCCAGGAATACGAGCAGTACTTC
TRBJ1-3 17 many TRBV18 TRBD1 CASSPSWDSNSGNTIYF TGTGCCAGCTCACCTAGCTGGGACAGCAACTCTGGAAACACCATATATTTT
TRBJ1-1 15 . TRBV20-1 . CSARLGGRIDAEAFF TGCAGTGCTAGACTCGGGGGGAGGATAGATGCTGAAGCTTTCTTT
TRBJ1-4 15 . TRBV12-3/TRBV12-4 TRBD1 CASSDTGTDNEKLFF TGTGCCAGCAGTGATACAGGGACAGATAATGAAAAACTGTTTTTT
TRBJ2-5 14 . TRBV10-2 . CASVEYEKLATQYF TGCGCCAGCGTGGAATACGAAAAGCTGGCGACCCAGTACTTC
TRBJ2-1 15 many TRBV12-3/TRBV12-4 TRBD2 CASSLYSGEVGEQFF TGTGCCAGCAGTTTATACAGCGGGGAGGTGGGTGAGCAGTTCTTC
TRBJ1-6 16 . TRBV5-1 . CASSLDGQPYNSPLHF TGCGCCAGCAGCTTGGACGGACAGCCCTATAATTCACCCCTCCACTTT
TRBJ2-7 14 once TRBV28 . CASGVTVRSYEQYF TGTGCCAGCGGTGTGACAGTCCGTAGCTACGAGCAGTACTTC
TRBJ2-5 14 few TRBV6-6 . CASSYPGSMETQYF TGTGCCAGCAGTTACCCTGGTAGTATGGAGACCCAGTACTTC
TRBJ2-2 14 . TRBV7-2 . CASSPGQTTGELFF TGTGCCAGCAGCCCAGGACAAACCACCGGGGAGCTGTTTTTT
TRBJ2-3 16 . TRBV3-1 TRBD2 CASSQRLAGGSDTQYF TGTGCCAGCAGCCAAAGACTAGCGGGGGGGTCAGATACGCAGTATTTT
TRBJ1-4 14 many TRBV5-1 . CASSLGSANEKLFF TGCGCCAGCAGCTTGGGCAGCGCTAATGAAAAACTGTTTTTT
TRBJ1-2 18 many TRBV20-1 TRBD1 CSAFTPPGQVLKGSGYTF TGCAGTGCTTTTACTCCGCCGGGACAGGTTCTCAAAGGGAGCGGCTACACCTTC
TRBJ2-2 13 many TRBV7-9 . CASSLESTGELFF TGTGCCAGCAGCTTGGAAAGTACCGGGGAGCTGTTTTTT
TRBJ1-2 15 . TRBV6-5 TRBD1 CASSYGGQNSRGYTF TGTGCCAGCAGTTACGGGGGACAGAACTCGAGGGGCTACACCTTC
TRBJ2-7 11 few TRBV20-1 TRBD1 CSADRVSEQYF TGCAGTGCTGACAGGGTTAGCGAGCAGTACTTC
TRBJ1-4 15 many TRBV6-2/TRBV6-3 . CASSRAVPANEKLFF TGTGCCAGCAGCCGGGCGGTTCCTGCTAATGAAAAACTGTTTTTT
TRBJ2-1 15 few TRBV6-1 TRBD1 CASSENRDSYNEQFF TGTGCCAGCAGTGAGAACCGGGACAGCTACAATGAGCAGTTCTTC
TRBJ1-5 13 many TRBV6-1 . CASSEHGNQPQHF TGTGCCAGCAGTGAACACGGCAATCAGCCCCAGCATTTT
TRBJ2-7 11 many TRBV29-1 . CSVASGAEQYF TGCAGCGTTGCCTCAGGGGCCGAGCAGTACTTC
TRBJ2-1 14 many TRBV29-1 . CSVVRGIPYNEQFF TGCAGCGTTGTAAGGGGGATCCCCTACAATGAGCAGTTCTTC